Below are 31 T cell receptor beta chains sequenced from a single sample in a study of response to subunit inactivated influenza vaccine. TCRdb reprocessed the RT-PCR reads via MiXCR and lists one record per CDR3 protein. This table has roughly 700,000 distinct CDR3 sequences, approximately 15% appearing once. This specimen was PBMCs from blood, taken 14 to 15 days before vaccination. Receptor source: a man in his fifties or sixties who received an inactivated influenza vaccine.

This clonotype was detected only a few times. The rearrangement uses TRBV27 and TRBJ2-3, with D possibly being TRBD1 or TRBD2 (5 bases each). Trimming removed 3 bases from V and 5 bases from J, with 9 bases in between. The CDR3 covers 13 residues. Per the germline V gene, CDR1 is MNHEY and CDR2 is SMNVEV (reference sequence). The CDR3 nucleotides are TGTGCCAGCAGTTTTCTGGGGGAAGATACGCAGTATTTT. Encoded protein: CASSFLGEDTQYF.

This clonotype showed up just a few times. The chain uses TRBV12-3 or TRBV12-4 and TRBJ2-1; the match to TRBD2 covers 9 bases. Unmatched junction bases numbered 1, after V lost 6 bases and J lost 10 bases. This CDR3 region has 11 residues. The CDR3 DNA reads TGTGCCAGCAGGCTAGCGGGGGAGCAGTTCTTC. Residues: CASRLAGEQFF.

As to this clonotype: The germline gene is not matched at one end of the junction; a read error may be the cause. The rearrangement uses TRBV5-1 and TRBJ2-3, with D hard to call. The germline V gene has CDR1 SGHRS and CDR2 YFSETQ. The CDR3 extends over 15 amino acids. CDR3 bases: TGCGGCAGCAGCTTGACCGCCAGGAAAGCAGATACGCAGTATTTT. Translating gives CGSSLTARKADTQYF.

This clonotype has only a few counts. This chain uses TRBV3-1 with TRBJ1-1; 9 positions agree with TRBD1. The CDR3 extends over 18 amino acids. CDR1 and CDR2 from the germline V gene are LGHDT and YNNKEL (reference sequence). V lost 0 bases and J lost 10; bases outside the gene matches: 18. CDR3 region: CASSQETLGQGSSSRAFF. Here the CDR3 DNA reads TGTGCCAGCAGCCAAGAAACTCTGGGACAGGGAAGCTCCTCTCGAGCTTTCTTT.

The chain employs TRBV20-1 and TRBJ2-1; D is unresolved. With 3 bases removed from V and 0 bases from J, the gap between germline ends came to 9 bases. The CDR3 has 14 amino acids. The germline CDR1 and CDR2 sequences are DFQATT and SNEGSKA (reference sequence). DNA for the CDR3: TGCAGTGCTAGTTTTCCCCACTCCTACAATGAGCAGTTCTTC. Protein sequence: CSASFPHSYNEQFF.

This clonotype has just a few counts. The CDR3 here is CSASRRTPVEQFF. The CDR3 DNA sequence: TGCAGTGCTAGCAGGAGGACCCCCGTTGAGCAGTTCTTC. The genes are TRBV20-1 and TRBJ2-1; tentatively, D is TRBD2 (5 bases). Germline V gene data show CDR1 as DFQATT and CDR2 as SNEGSKA (reference sequence). This CDR3 comprises 13 residues. The V end was cut by 3 bases, the J end by 9 bases, with 15 bases between.

As regards this clonotype: At one boundary the junction diverges from the germline segment, which might be a read error. The CDR3 loop is CASSIAGGPNEQFF. The CDR3 region has the DNA TGTGCCAGCAGCATAGCGGGGGGGCCCAATGAGCAGTTCTTC. The V and J genes are TRBV7-2 and TRBJ2-1; 11 bases agree with TRBD2. The CDR3 is 14 amino acids. The germline CDR1 and CDR2 sequences are SGHTA and FQGNSA. The whole variable domain, remainder taken from reference TRBV7-2 and TRBJ2-1, is GAGVSQSPSNKVTEKGKDVELRCDPISGHTALYWYRQSLGQGLEFLIYFQGNSAPDKSGLPSDRFSAERTGGSVSTLTIQRTQQEDSAVYLCASSIAGGPNEQFFGPGTRLTVL.

This clonotype was observed a few times. The chain uses TRBV4-2 and TRBJ1-6, with D unresolved. The CDR3 totals 16 residues. Trimming pared 0 bases from V and 8 bases from J, leaving 14 bases between. Per germline, CDR1 LGHNA and CDR2 YNFKEQ. The CDR3, as DNA: TGTGCCAGCAGCCAAGACGCCGGGTCCGAATATTCACCCCTCCACTTT. Amino acids: CASSQDAGSEYSPLHF.

This clonotype has a count of ten or more. The chain is built from TRBV20-1 and TRBJ1-2; D uncertain. Germline V gene data show CDR1 as DFQATT and CDR2 as SNEGSKA (reference sequence). There are 13 residues in the CDR3. Trimming removed 1 base at V and 2 bases at J, with 8 bases between. CDR3 protein: CSARATANYGYTF. The CDR3 coding sequence is TGCAGTGCTAGAGCAACAGCAAACTATGGCTACACCTTC.

This clonotype occurred once. The junction does not match germline at one end; this may be a read error. The J gene is TRBJ2-6, the V gene TRBV27; D is ambiguous. The CDR3 has 17 residues. Germline V gives CDR1 MNHEY, CDR2 SMNVEV (reference sequence). The CDR3 coding sequence is TGTGCCAGCAGTAAACACCAGGTTTTATCTGTGGCCAACGTCCTGACTTTC. Amino acid sequence: CASSKHQVLSVANVLTF.

This clonotype was counted between two and nine times. This chain links TRBV5-1 with TRBJ1-6, with D possibly TRBD1 on 6 matching bases. CDR1 and CDR2 (germline): SGHRS, YFSETQ. The CDR3 extends over 15 amino acids. V lost 3 bases, J lost 7 bases, and 14 bases lay in between. The CDR3 loop is CASSSETGGNSPLHF. The CDR3 DNA sequence: TGCGCCAGCAGCTCCGAGACAGGTGGAAATTCACCCCTCCACTTT.

This clonotype occurred many times. The chain couples TRBV5-1 to TRBJ2-1; perhaps TRBD1 as D (6 bases). CDR3 size: 14 residues. In germline, CDR1 is SGHRS, CDR2 YFSETQ. Trimming removed 3 bases from V and 3 bases from J, with 10 bases in between. CDR3 amino acids: CASSSRDNYNEQFF. In DNA form, the CDR3 reads TGCGCCAGCAGCTCTAGGGACAACTACAATGAGCAGTTCTTC.

This clonotype was found a few times. This chain links TRBV29-1 with TRBJ1-3; TRBD1 might be the D (5 bases). V was trimmed by 6 bases and J by 2 bases, leaving 11 bases between them. Germline assignment: CDR1 SQVTM and CDR2 ANQGSEA. There are 13 residues in the CDR3. The CDR3 reads CSVMQGTGNTIYF. DNA of the CDR3: TGCAGCGTGATGCAGGGTACTGGAAACACCATATATTTT.

This clonotype was observed a handful of times. The chain recombines TRBV10-1 with TRBJ2-1, with 7 bases lining up with TRBD2. Germline V gene data show CDR1 as WNHNN and CDR2 as SYGVQD (reference sequence). CDR3 size: 16 residues. Trimming removed 0 bases from V and 0 bases from J; junction bases left unmatched: 2. CDR3 DNA: TGCGCCAGCAGTGAGTCGGGGGGGTTCTCCTACAATGAGCAGTTCTTC. Amino acid sequence: CASSESGGFSYNEQFF.

V and J are TRBV5-1 and TRBJ2-2, with D possibly matching TRBD1 (6 bases). Germline V gene lookup returns CDR1 SGHRS and CDR2 YFSETQ. Trimming removed 1 base from V and 0 bases from J, with 7 bases in between. This CDR3 spans 15 amino acids. CDR3 nucleotides: TGCGCCAGCAGCTTGAAGGGGGCGAACACCGGGGAGCTGTTTTTT. Its protein product is CASSLKGANTGELFF.

The chain recombines TRBV19 with TRBJ1-2, with TRBD1 matching over 8 bases. CDR3 length: 15 amino acids. Per germline, CDR1 LNHDA and CDR2 SQIVND (reference sequence). V was pared by 0 bases and J by 5 bases, with 5 bases of the junction left unmatched. CDR3 sequence (DNA): TGTGCCAGTAGTATAGACGGGACAGGTGGATATGGCTACACCTTC. Translated: CASSIDGTGGYGYTF.

This clonotype was found a few times. This chain links TRBV3-1 with TRBJ2-5; D is uncertain. This CDR3 is built from 12 residues. The germline V gene has CDR1 LGHDT and CDR2 YNNKEL (reference sequence). V dropped 4 bases and J dropped 4 bases, with 7 bases sitting between them. DNA for the CDR3: TGTGCCAGCAGCCGGACCTCAGAGACCCAGTACTTC. This translates into CASSRTSETQYF.

The sample holds one count of this clonotype. The CDR3 nucleotides read TGCAGCGTTGCAGCGGGAGGCGGCGAGCAGTACTTC. Protein: CSVAAGGGEQYF. The chain links TRBV29-1 to TRBJ2-7; the match to TRBD2 covers 9 bases. CDR3 size: 12 residues. Germline trimming cut 4 bases from V and 6 bases from J; bases unmatched to any gene: 4. Germline assignment: CDR1 SQVTM and CDR2 ANQGSEA.

There are many counts of this clonotype. This chain uses TRBV12-3 or TRBV12-4 with TRBJ2-7; 7 nucleotides match TRBD2. The V and J ends lost 5 bases and 2 bases, in that order; junction bases with no gene match: 12. This CDR3 spans 16 amino acids. The CDR3 DNA follows: TGTGCCAGCAGTCCCCACGGAAGACTAGCTGCCTACGAGCAGTACTTC. The encoded protein is CASSPHGRLAAYEQYF.

This clonotype was recorded at least ten times. The V call is TRBV6-2 or TRBV6-3, the J call TRBJ2-1; the match to TRBD2 covers 13 bases. This CDR3 comprises 21 residues. CDR1 and CDR2 from the germline V gene are MNHEY and SVGEGT. Trimming took 0 bases from V and 6 from J; bases not matched to a gene: 17. CDR3 sequence: CASSYSIGLAGAAGALNEQFF. For the CDR3, the DNA is TGTGCCAGCAGTTACTCGATAGGACTAGCGGGAGCCGCGGGAGCCCTCAATGAGCAGTTCTTC.

The chain employs TRBV20-1 and TRBJ2-3; 9 nucleotides agree with TRBD2. Germline V gene data show CDR1 as DFQATT and CDR2 as SNEGSKA (reference sequence). This CDR3 is built from 17 residues. V lost 1 base to trimming and J lost 3 bases; unmatched junction nucleotides: 11. Written as DNA, the CDR3 is TGCAGTGCTAGAGCCCCTCGGGCGGGAGGGGAGACAGATACGCAGTATTTT. Translated, it gives CSARAPRAGGETDTQYF.

This clonotype was seen at least ten times. V is TRBV4-3 and J is TRBJ2-7; D gene ambiguous. V lost 0 bases and J lost 4, with 10 bases in between. CDR1 and CDR2 from the germline V gene are LGHNA and YSLEER. The length of the CDR3 is 14 residues. In nucleotides, the CDR3 is TGCGCCAGCAGCCAAGAAATAAGGGTTTACGAGCAGTACTTC. Translated: CASSQEIRVYEQYF.

This clonotype was recorded at least ten times. CDR3 loop: CASSSNPQGYNSPLHF. CDR3 DNA: TGTGCCAGCAGCTCCAACCCACAGGGGTATAATTCACCCCTCCACTTT. The chain combines TRBV7-8 with TRBJ1-6, with 7 bases that match TRBD1. The V gene's germline CDR1 is SGHVS and CDR2 FQNEAQ. The ends lost 4 bases at V and 4 bases at J; junction bases unmatched: 7. This CDR3 region has 16 residues.

V gene TRBV29-1 combines with J gene TRBJ1-2, with a weak D call TRBD1 (5 bases). V lost 3 bases and J 4 bases, leaving 12 bases between the germline ends. Germline CDR1 SQVTM, CDR2 ANQGSEA. The CDR3 has 13 amino acids. In DNA, the CDR3 is TGCAGCGTTGAGAGGGGCCTGACCTATGGCTACACCTTC. Translation: CSVERGLTYGYTF.

Ten or more counts support this clonotype. A junction end diverges from the germline sequence, so it may reflect a read error. The chain recombines TRBV7-2 with TRBJ2-3; D remains ambiguous. Germline CDR1 reads SGHTA; CDR2 reads FQGNSA. The CDR3 is made up of 11 amino acids. The CDR3 region has the DNA TGTGCCAGCAGCCCTACAGATACGGAGTATTTT. It is translated as CASSPTDTEYF. Together with reference TRBV7-2 and TRBJ2-3, the CDR3 gives the full variable domain: GAGVSQSPSNKVTEKGKDVELRCDPISGHTALYWYRQSLGQGLEFLIYFQGNSAPDKSGLPSDRFSAERTGGSVSTLTIQRTQQEDSAVYLCASSPTDTEYFGPGTRLTVL.

This clonotype was seen only a few times. The chain is built from TRBV27 and TRBJ2-7; D not certain. The CDR3 runs 16 residues. With 2 bases removed from V and 7 bases from J, the gap between germline ends came to 21 bases. Germline CDR1 MNHEY, CDR2 SMNVEV (reference sequence). The CDR3 sequence is CASSLRGVDPRAEQYF. The CDR3 DNA follows: TGTGCCAGCAGTTTACGTGGCGTCGACCCAAGGGCGGAGCAGTACTTC.

The rearrangement joins TRBV12-3 or TRBV12-4 to TRBJ2-5; no clear D gene. The CDR3 runs to 12 residues. Trimming shortened V by 1 base and J by 5 bases, and 5 bases separated the two germline ends. The CDR3 protein is CASSLEDETQYF. The CDR3, as DNA: TGTGCCAGCAGTTTAGAGGACGAGACCCAGTACTTC.

The V gene is TRBV3-1, the J gene TRBJ2-5, with 10 bases lining up with TRBD2. CDR3 length equals 15 residues. The V gene end was trimmed by 4 bases and the J gene end by 3 bases; junction bases not matched to a gene: 5. Germline CDR1 is LGHDT and CDR2 is YNNKEL (reference sequence). The DNA for the CDR3 is TGTGCCAGCAGCCCGCGGACTAGCGGAAAAGAGACCCAGTACTTC. Residues: CASSPRTSGKETQYF.

There are a few counts of this clonotype. The chain recombines TRBV19 with TRBJ2-4; TRBD1 aligns across 8 bases. The CDR3 contains 15 residues. Looked up from germline, CDR1 is LNHDA and CDR2 is SQIVND (reference sequence). V gave up 4 bases and J gave up 0 bases; unmatched junction bases: 2. The CDR3: CASSTGQGAKNIQYF. CDR3 coding DNA: TGTGCCAGTAGTACAGGACAGGGAGCCAAAAACATTCAGTACTTC.

This clonotype was detected a few times. The chain recombines TRBV12-3 or TRBV12-4 with TRBJ2-1; TRBD1 or TRBD2 may be the D gene (5 bases each). The germline V and J ends were trimmed by 5 bases and 11 bases, with 16 bases remaining between them. The CDR3 totals 13 residues. CDR3 loop: CASSPSGQVQQFF. In DNA form, the CDR3 reads TGTGCCAGCAGTCCCTCGGGGCAGGTCCAGCAGTTCTTC.

This clonotype was recorded at least ten times. Here the CDR3 DNA reads TGCAGTGCGGACGGACTAGCGGGAGGGCCGGGGGGGACAGATACGCAGTATTTT. Its translation is CSADGLAGGPGGTDTQYF. The chain links TRBV20-1 to TRBJ2-3; 15 bases match TRBD2. CDR1 DFQATT and CDR2 SNEGSKA come from the germline V gene (reference sequence). This CDR3 is built from 18 residues. The J segment lost 3 bases and the V segment lost 6 bases, leaving 13 bases of the junction unmatched.